Below, 32 T cell receptor beta chains from the same sample are listed, as sequenced in a study of cytomegalovirus exposure and HLA in healthy donors. Primers: 60 Vbeta forward and 13 Jbeta reverse. Data came from immunoSEQ multiplex PCR; TCRdb stores just in-frame clones and leaves some out. The sample gives tens of thousands of clones, around 75% of which show up once; just over 50% is in the top ten. Sequencing was performed on PBMCs. The origin of the receptors is a man between 45 and 60 years old in good health and CMV-seropositive.

The rearrangement joins TRBV5-5 to TRBJ2-1, with 8 bases lining up with TRBD1. Germline CDR1 SGHKS, CDR2 YYEKEE (reference sequence). With 7 bases clipped from V and 3 bases from J, the junction kept 21 bases outside the gene matches. The CDR3 is made up of 19 amino acids. The CDR3 here is CASRRTAQGPGQDYNEQFF. In DNA, the CDR3 is TGTGCCAGCCGCAGAACCGCCCAGGGGCCGGGACAGGACTACAATGAGCAGTTCTTC.

In nucleotides, the CDR3 is TGTGCCAGCAGCACCATAGGGGCAACTAATGAAAAACTGTTTTTT. Amino acids: CASSTIGATNEKLFF. The chain employs TRBV11-2 and TRBJ1-4, with D perhaps TRBD1 (5 bases). CDR3 length equals 15 residues. Trimming cost V 5 bases and J 0 bases, with 10 bases left between them. Germline assignment: CDR1 SGHAT and CDR2 FQNNGV. Filled out from reference TRBV11-2 and TRBJ1-4, the complete variable domain reads EAGVAQSPRYKIIEKRQSVAFWCNPISGHATLYWYQQILGQGPKLLIQFQNNGVVDDSQLPKDRFSAERLKGVDSTLKIQPAKLEDSAVYLCASSTIGATNEKLFFGSGTQLSVL.

The V and J genes are TRBV14 and TRBJ1-1, with D maybe TRBD1 (5 bases). The CDR3 extends over 13 amino acids. With 4 bases removed from V and 6 bases from J, the gap between germline ends came to 12 bases. Germline V gene sequence: CDR1 SGHDN, CDR2 FVKESK. CDR3 sequence: CASSPFREAEAFF. In nucleotides, the CDR3 is TGTGCCAGCAGCCCTTTCAGGGAGGCTGAAGCTTTCTTT.

The chain couples TRBV28 to TRBJ2-1; unclear D gene. Germline assignment: CDR1 MDHEN and CDR2 SYDVKM. The CDR3 has 17 amino acids. The V and J ends lost 3 bases and 3 bases respectively, with 18 bases between them. CDR3 sequence: CASSLESIEGYYNEQFF. In DNA, the CDR3 is TGTGCCAGCAGTTTGGAGTCTATAGAAGGCTACTACAATGAGCAGTTCTTC.

The chain has TRBV5-4 and TRBJ2-3; 9 bases are shared with TRBD2. The V gene end was trimmed by 4 bases and the J gene end by 6 bases; junction bases not matched to a gene: 12. The CDR3 contains 16 residues. The V gene's germline CDR1 is SGHNT and CDR2 YYREEE (reference sequence). This chain's CDR3 is CASSLEGSGGVDTQYF. In nucleotides, the CDR3 is TGTGCCAGCAGCCTGGAGGGTAGCGGGGGAGTGGATACGCAGTATTTT.

The chain joins TRBV6-5 to TRBJ2-6; D perhaps matches TRBD1 (6 bases). V lost 6 bases, J lost 0 bases, and 9 bases lay in between. CDR1 MNHEY and CDR2 SVGAGI come from the germline V gene. The CDR3 sequence is 15 residues long. The CDR3 is CASRKQGSGANVLTF. The CDR3 coding sequence is TGTGCCAGCAGGAAACAGGGCTCTGGGGCCAACGTCCTGACTTTC.

This clone has a single count. The chain carries TRBV19 and TRBJ1-4; a possible D gene is TRBD1 (5 bases). V gave up 10 bases and J gave up 2 bases, with 14 bases separating them. The CDR3 length is 14 residues. From germline, CDR1 is LNHDA and CDR2 SQIVND (reference sequence). The DNA of the CDR3 is TGTGCCACTCGCGGGGGGACGACTAATGAAAAACTGTTTTTT. It encodes CATRGGTTNEKLFF.

The chain uses TRBV27 and TRBJ2-3; D is ambiguous. CDR1 is MNHEY, CDR2 SMNVEV, per germline (reference sequence). The CDR3 has 14 residues. V lost 5 bases, J lost 6 bases, and 15 bases lay in between. Here the CDR3 reads CASSPAGRGDTQYF. The CDR3 nucleotides read TGTGCCAGCAGTCCCGCCGGCCGAGGTGATACGCAGTATTTT.

The V gene is TRBV6-5, the J gene TRBJ2-5; D perhaps matches TRBD2 (7 bases). V was clipped by 8 bases and J by 5 bases, with 12 bases between them. CDR3 size: 12 residues. The germline V gene encodes CDR1 MNHEY and CDR2 SVGAGI. CDR3 nucleotide sequence: TGTGCCAGCGGCAGGGGAGGGGAGACCCAGTACTTC. It yields the protein CASGRGGETQYF.

This clone was seen just once. The rearrangement links TRBV7-9 to TRBJ2-7; D unresolved. Trimming cost V 3 bases and J 0 bases, with 6 bases left between them. Germline V CDR1 and CDR2: SEHNR, FQNEAQ (reference sequence). The CDR3 spans 13 residues. CDR3 amino acids: CASSFPSSYEQYF. The CDR3 DNA follows: TGTGCCAGCAGCTTTCCCAGCTCCTACGAGCAGTACTTC.

V usage is TRBV13 and J usage is TRBJ1-3, with 7 bases fitting TRBD1. Germline CDR1 reads PRHDT; CDR2 reads FYEKMQ (reference sequence). Trimming cost V 5 bases and J 7 bases; bases outside gene matches: 5. The CDR3 is 13 amino acids. The CDR3 sequence is CASSLTGANTIYF. CDR3 DNA sequence: TGTGCCAGCAGCCTTACAGGGGCCAACACCATATATTTT.

V and J are TRBV4-1 and TRBJ2-2; 9 nucleotides align to TRBD1. The CDR3 is 16 amino acids. CDR1 and CDR2 (germline): MGHRA, YSYEKL. V gave up 4 bases and J gave up 1 base; unmatched junction bases: 4. CDR3 coding DNA: TGCGCCAGCAGCCCCAGGACAGGGGAGAACACCGGGGAGCTGTTTTTT. Translating gives CASSPRTGENTGELFF.

The genes are TRBV28 and TRBJ2-5; TRBD1 agrees at 8 bases. The DNA end lines up better with TRBJ2-7; the J call may be wrong. The germline V gene has CDR1 MDHEN and CDR2 SYDVKM. CDR3 length: 17 residues. CDR3 region: CASSYSPSGQGWYEQYF. Written as DNA, the CDR3 is TGTGCCAGCAGTTACTCCCCCTCAGGACAGGGCTGGTACGAGCAGTACTTC.

In its sample, this clone was seen once. V is TRBV6-1 and J is TRBJ1-5, with no clear D. The CDR3 is 14 residues long. CDR1 and CDR2 from the germline V gene are MNHNS and SASEGT. V lost 4 bases to trimming and J lost 6 bases, with 13 bases between them. The CDR3 spells CASSGPGRGQPQHF. The CDR3 nucleotides read TGTGCCAGCAGTGGCCCCGGGAGAGGTCAGCCCCAGCATTTT.

This sequence joins TRBV28 and TRBJ1-5, with TRBD1 matching 7 bases. The CDR3 has 15 amino acids. V lost 1 base, J lost 4 bases, and 4 bases stayed unmatched. The germline V gene has CDR1 MDHEN and CDR2 SYDVKM. CDR3 nucleotide sequence: TGTGCCAGCAGTTTATTGCAGGGGGGAAATCAGCCCCAGCATTTT. Translation: CASSLLQGGNQPQHF.

The J gene is TRBJ1-4, the V gene TRBV18; 7 nucleotides align to TRBD1. The CDR3 has 17 residues. Germline lookup yields CDR1 KGHSH and CDR2 LQKENI. The V gene end was trimmed by 0 bases and the J gene end by 0 bases; junction bases not matched to a gene: 4. The CDR3 reads CASSPPGQTATNEKLFF. The CDR3 nucleotides are TGTGCCAGCTCACCACCGGGACAGACAGCAACTAATGAAAAACTGTTTTTT.

This chain connects TRBV5-1 to TRBJ1-4; 7 bases are a match to TRBD1. The CDR3 has 16 amino acids. From germline, CDR1 is SGHRS and CDR2 YFSETQ. The V and J ends lost 4 bases and 0 bases, in that order; junction bases with no gene match: 6. The CDR3 sequence is CASSPTGTATNEKLFF. The CDR3 coding sequence is TGCGCCAGCAGCCCCACCGGGACAGCAACTAATGAAAAACTGTTTTTT.

With regard to this clone: The junction and the germline gene differ at one end; a read error may be behind it. The rearrangement uses TRBV5-8 and TRBJ2-7, with 11 bases that match TRBD1. Per the germline V gene, CDR1 is SGHTS and CDR2 is YDEGEE. This CDR3 is built from 16 residues. The CDR3 sequence is CASRLEDRGRLHEQYF. The CDR3 nucleotides read TGTGCCAGCAGGTTGGAGGACAGGGGGCGGCTCCACGAGCAGTACTTC.

This sequence joins TRBV6-6 and TRBJ2-1, with D maybe TRBD1 (6 bases). The CDR3 contains 15 residues. The V gene's germline CDR1 is MNHNY and CDR2 SVGAGI (reference sequence). V shed 5 bases and J shed 9 bases, with 20 bases lying between them. CDR3 in DNA: TGTGCCAGCAGTCTGGTGGGGCAGGTAGGGGGTGAGCAGTTCTTC. This encodes CASSLVGQVGGEQFF.

The V call is TRBV9, the J call TRBJ1-2, with D maybe TRBD1 (5 bases). V was cut by 0 bases and J by 0 bases, with 9 bases left in between. Germline lookup yields CDR1 SGDLS and CDR2 YYNGEE. This CDR3 is built from 15 residues. The DNA of the CDR3 is TGTGCCAGCAGCGTAGCTCAGGGTTCTAACTATGGCTACACCTTC. This translates into CASSVAQGSNYGYTF.

The sample holds a few counts of this clone. This sequence joins TRBV11-2 and TRBJ2-7, with TRBD1 as a possible D gene (6 bases). V was cut by 4 bases and J by 0 bases, with 10 bases left in between. The germline V gene has CDR1 SGHAT and CDR2 FQNNGV. This CDR3 has 14 residues. The DNA of the CDR3 is TGTGCCAGCAGCTACGGGACAAGCTCCTACGAGCAGTACTTC. It specifies CASSYGTSSYEQYF.

The V and J genes are TRBV6-6 and TRBJ1-2, with TRBD1 matching over 7 bases. Germline CDR1 MNHNY, CDR2 SVGAGI (reference sequence). V lost 6 bases and J lost 4; bases outside the gene matches: 11. The CDR3 is made up of 15 amino acids. The CDR3 protein is CASSSIGQEVYGYTF. The CDR3 DNA is TGTGCCAGCAGCTCCATCGGACAGGAGGTCTATGGCTACACCTTC.

In this sample, this clone turned up a few times. The V and J genes are TRBV28 and TRBJ2-7; 14 nucleotides align to TRBD2. Germline assignment: CDR1 MDHEN and CDR2 SYDVKM. This CDR3 has 17 amino acids. With V trimmed by 3 bases and J by 0 bases, 4 bases remained unmatched. The CDR3 loop is CASSFRTSGGTSYEQYF. Written as DNA, the CDR3 is TGTGCCAGCAGTTTCCGGACTAGCGGGGGGACCTCCTACGAGCAGTACTTC.

V gene TRBV29-1 combines with J gene TRBJ1-1, with 9 bases aligning to TRBD1. Germline V gene data show CDR1 as SQVTM and CDR2 as ANQGSEA. The J segment lost 5 bases and the V segment lost 7 bases, leaving 8 bases of the junction unmatched. The length of the CDR3 is 13 residues. The CDR3 is CSGGDRAGTEAFF. CDR3 nucleotide sequence: TGCAGCGGTGGGGACAGGGCGGGGACTGAAGCTTTCTTT.

The CDR3 DNA reads as TGTGAAAGCAGCCATCCGGGACTAGCGAGCTACAATGAGCAGTTCTTC. As protein: CESSHPGLASYNEQFF. The chain recombines TRBV11-2 with TRBJ2-1; 10 bases are a match to TRBD2. Germline V gene sequence: CDR1 SGHAT, CDR2 FQNNGV. The CDR3 has 16 amino acids.

The chain employs TRBV4-3 and TRBJ1-4; D gene ambiguous. This CDR3 is 16 amino acids long. Trimming left V 0 bases short and J 7 bases short, with 15 bases between. Germline CDR1 LGHNA, CDR2 YSLEER. CDR3 DNA: TGCGCCAGCAGCCAAGACCCCTCGGGTCTCCGTGAAAAACTGTTTTTT. Its protein is CASSQDPSGLREKLFF.

V usage is TRBV19 and J usage is TRBJ2-4, with 7 bases matching TRBD2. CDR1 is LNHDA, CDR2 SQIVND, per germline (reference sequence). V was clipped by 5 bases and J by 3 bases; unmatched bases: 13. The CDR3 length is 17 residues. CDR3 DNA sequence: TGTGCCAGTAGTGGCGGTAGCGGGTGGGAGGGCAAAAACATTCAGTACTTC. Translated: CASSGGSGWEGKNIQYF.

This chain uses TRBV4-3 with TRBJ2-1, with 12 bases identical to TRBD2. CDR1 and CDR2 (germline): LGHNA, YSLEER. J was trimmed by 7 bases and V by 3 bases; bases with no gene match: 4. The CDR3 is made up of 15 amino acids. Here the CDR3 reads CASSQGLAGDNEQFF. The CDR3 DNA follows: TGCGCCAGCAGCCAGGGACTAGCGGGTGATAATGAGCAGTTCTTC.

The chain has TRBV27 and TRBJ2-1; TRBD2 aligns across 9 bases. Germline CDR1 reads MNHEY; CDR2 reads SMNVEV (reference sequence). Trimming removed 2 bases from V and 7 bases from J; junction bases left unmatched: 6. The CDR3 has 15 residues. DNA for the CDR3: TGTGCCAGCAGTTTAGTAGCGGGAGCGACTAATGAGCAGTTCTTC. This encodes CASSLVAGATNEQFF.

This chain joins TRBV7-3 and TRBJ2-1; 8 nucleotides align to TRBD2. CDR1 is SGHTA and CDR2 is FQGTGA in the germline V gene. The CDR3 length is 17 residues. The V and J ends lost 5 bases and 0 bases, in that order; junction bases with no gene match: 9. CDR3 loop: CASSALGGGSSYNEQFF. CDR3 bases: TGTGCCAGCAGCGCCCTCGGGGGGGGCAGCTCCTACAATGAGCAGTTCTTC.

This chain connects TRBV4-3 to TRBJ1-1, with 8 bases matching TRBD1. CDR1 LGHNA and CDR2 YSLEER come from the germline V gene. V lost 5 bases and J lost 6; bases outside the gene matches: 14. The CDR3 covers 16 residues. The CDR3 bases are TGCGCCAGCAGCAAAGCCACGGGACAGGTCAGCCCTGAAGCTTTCTTT. As protein: CASSKATGQVSPEAFF.

The chain combines TRBV18 with TRBJ2-7, with D tentatively TRBD2 (5 bases). The CDR3 loop spans 14 amino acids. Trimming pared 3 bases from V and 4 bases from J, leaving 13 bases between. Germline V lookup: CDR1 KGHSH, CDR2 LQKENI. DNA of the CDR3: TGTGCCAGCTCACCGACCCAACTAGAATACGAGCAGTACTTC. Amino acid sequence: CASSPTQLEYEQYF.